Presented here are 9 T cell receptor beta chains from one specimen sequenced in a study of cytomegalovirus exposure and HLA in healthy donors. Measured with immunoSEQ multiplex PCR; TCRdb has only the in-frame clones, and not every one. The data contain some 170,000 clones, over 85% of them singletons. Sequencing was performed on PBMCs. All receptors derive from a woman aged 18-30 years in good health and CMV-seropositive.

The chain joins TRBV4-1 to TRBJ2-5; a possible D gene is TRBD2 (7 bases). CDR1 MGHRA and CDR2 YSYEKL come from the germline V gene. V lost 0 bases to trimming and J lost 5 bases, with 10 bases between them. CDR3 length equals 14 residues. CDR3 in amino acids: CASSQEGRGETQYF. The CDR3 nucleotides read TGCGCCAGCAGCCAAGAGGGGAGGGGGGAGACCCAGTACTTC.

J is TRBJ1-3 and V is TRBV9; 8 nucleotides line up with TRBD1. There are 14 residues in the CDR3. Germline V gene sequence: CDR1 SGDLS, CDR2 YYNGEE. The ends lost 5 bases at V and 0 bases at J; junction bases unmatched: 1. CDR3 amino acids: CASSTGGSGNTIYF. The CDR3 DNA follows: TGTGCCAGCAGTACAGGGGGCTCTGGAAACACCATATATTTT. The full variable domain, with the rest looked up from reference TRBV9 and TRBJ1-3, is DSGVTQTPKHLITATGQRVTLRCSPRSGDLSVYWYQQSLDQGLQFLIQYYNGEERAKGNILERFSAQQFPDLHSELNLSSLELGDSALYFCASSTGGSGNTIYFGEGSWLTVV.

The table lists this clone with many counts. V and J are TRBV6-5 and TRBJ1-1, with D uncertain. CDR3 length equals 11 residues. Trimming removed 10 bases from V and 5 bases from J, with 11 bases in between. Germline V lookup: CDR1 MNHEY, CDR2 SVGAGI. The CDR3 reads CATSRRTEAFF. DNA for the CDR3: TGTGCCACAAGCAGGCGTACTGAAGCTTTCTTT.

This chain uses TRBV7-9 with TRBJ2-7; 7 bases fit TRBD1. The ends lost 5 bases at V and 3 bases at J; junction bases unmatched: 16. The CDR3 loop spans 17 amino acids. Germline-derived CDR1 and CDR2 are SEHNR and FQNEAQ (reference sequence). The CDR3 DNA reads TGTGCCAGCAGCCCACGGACAGGAGTCCCTTTAGGCTACGAGCAGTACTTC. Protein product: CASSPRTGVPLGYEQYF.

This sequence joins TRBV19 and TRBJ2-3; TRBD2 aligns across 10 bases. The CDR3 loop spans 16 amino acids. Germline assignment: CDR1 LNHDA and CDR2 SQIVND (reference sequence). The trim removed 2 bases at V and 5 bases at J, leaving 7 bases unmatched. The CDR3 DNA reads TGTGCCAGTAGTATACAATTGTCTAGCGGGAGAGATACGCAGTATTTT. Its translation is CASSIQLSSGRDTQYF.

The rearrangement links TRBV30 to TRBJ2-7; D unclear. There are 12 residues in the CDR3. Germline CDR1 and CDR2: GTSNPN and SVGIG (reference sequence). The V end lost 2 bases, the J end lost 2 bases, and 7 bases lay between the germline ends. CDR3 nucleotides: TGTGCCTGGAGTATGGGCCCCTACGAGCAGTACTTC. Its translation is CAWSMGPYEQYF.

In this sample, this clone turned up a few times. The chain carries TRBV28 and TRBJ2-5; TRBD2 aligns across 12 bases. V lost 7 bases, J lost 2 bases, and 11 bases stayed unmatched. The CDR3 extends over 17 amino acids. CDR1 is MDHEN and CDR2 is SYDVKM in the germline V gene. CDR3 nucleotide sequence: TGTGCCAGCAATGGGCTAGCGGGAGGGCCGGATCAAGAGACCCAGTACTTC. As protein: CASNGLAGGPDQETQYF.

V is TRBV9 and J is TRBJ2-2; 7 bases map to TRBD2. The CDR3 extends over 13 amino acids. V lost 5 bases to trimming and J lost 4 bases; unmatched junction nucleotides: 2. The V gene's germline CDR1 is SGDLS and CDR2 YYNGEE. The CDR3 loop reads CASSLAVTGELFF. CDR3 bases: TGTGCCAGCAGTCTAGCGGTCACCGGGGAGCTGTTTTTT.

The chain uses TRBV29-1 and TRBJ2-4; D is undetermined. The V end lost 7 bases, the J end lost 1 base, and 8 bases lay between the germline ends. Looked up from germline, CDR1 is SQVTM and CDR2 is ANQGSEA. The CDR3 consists of 12 residues. This CDR3 reads CSAGLAKNIQYF. For the CDR3, the DNA is TGCAGCGCTGGGCTCGCCAAAAACATTCAGTACTTC.